The present T cell receptor beta chain was sequenced within a study of monozygotic twins with cystic fibrosis. Germline lookup yields CDR1 MNHEY and CDR2 SMNVEV (reference sequence). This CDR3 is built from 15 residues. Trimming took 3 bases from V and 9 from J, leaving 19 bases between them. Study-wide results and caveats: Monozygotic CF twins shared more identical nucleotide clonotypes than unrelated patients.

Of note for this clone: The antigen is unknown.

Assay: immunoSEQ multiplex PCR; the TCRdb copy retains only in-frame clones and omits some. This sample carries some 32,000 clones, about 92% of them seen once, and the ten largest clones take under 1%. Material: blood. The receptor was derived from a girl aged 2-10 years with cystic fibrosis. This sequence joins TRBV27 and TRBJ2-3; D uncertain. The CDR3 loop reads CASSFGDSRKRTQYF. The CDR3 DNA sequence: TGTGCCAGCAGTTTCGGAGACTCCAGAAAACGCACGCAGTATTTT.